The clone carrying this TCR beta chain was counted between two and nine times. This specimen comes from a study of blood T cell repertoires in COVID-19. The V end was cut by 5 bases, the J end by 7 bases, with 24 bases between. The CDR3 is 16 residues long. Per the germline V gene, CDR1 is SGHTA and CDR2 is FQGNSA. Measured with immunoSEQ multiplex PCR; TCRdb has only the in-frame clones, and not every one. The sample consists of roughly 100,000 clones, roughly 87% of them appearing once. The source is a woman between 45 and 60 years old with COVID-19, enrolled during active disease. V and J are TRBV7-2 and TRBJ2-7, with a possible D match to TRBD1 (6 bases). Sample: peripheral blood. CDR3 region: CASSQQGFRILGEQYF. DNA for the CDR3: TGTGCCAGCAGCCAACAGGGTTTTCGGATACTGGGTGAGCAGTACTTC.